The next 32 T cell receptor beta chains were all read from a single sample in a study of spatial heterogeneity in lung cancer. Whole-study results and caveats: How many expanded intratumoral alpha and beta TCRs were present tracked the tumor mutation count, which was a count of nonsynonymous mutations.

In TCRdb, the 5' RACE reads were re-called with MiXCR into one record per CDR3 protein. The sample comprises approximately 180 distinct CDR3 sequences, less than 25% of which are singletons, and about 31% rests with the top ten. The antigens for these receptors are not known. Time point reported: sample taken at primary tumor resection. Sequenced here: lung tumor tissue, sampled at surgery. All receptors come from a male donor with early-stage non-small cell lung cancer.

This clonotype is hyperexpanded in the sample. In a library made to pick up alpha chains, this beta chain is a stray read with a size that means little. The genes are TRBV27 and TRBJ2-1; the match to TRBD2 covers 7 bases. The J segment lost 1 base and the V segment lost 6 bases, leaving 3 bases of the junction unmatched. Germline V gene data show CDR1 as MNHEY and CDR2 as SMNVEV (reference sequence). The CDR3 has 14 residues. CDR3 sequence reads: CASSPGGSYNEQFF. CDR3 bases: TGTGCCAGCAGCCCGGGGGGTTCCTACAATGAGCAGTTCTTC.

For this clonotype: The library was built for alpha chains, so this beta chain is an off-target read and its size means little. CDR3 residues: CASSPRQMYNEQFF. The CDR3 bases are TGTGCCAGCAGCCCGAGACAGATGTACAATGAGCAGTTCTTC. This chain links TRBV7-9 with TRBJ2-1; D perhaps matches TRBD1 (5 bases). The CDR3 is 14 amino acids. Trimming cost V 5 bases and J 4 bases, with 12 bases left between them. The V gene's germline CDR1 is SEHNR and CDR2 FQNEAQ (reference sequence).

Concerning this clonotype: This beta chain is a stray read from a library made for alpha chains; its abundance is not meaningful. The V gene is TRBV7-8, the J gene TRBJ2-2, with D possibly TRBD1 on 6 matching bases. The CDR3 covers 15 residues. Trimming removed 5 bases at V and 0 bases at J, with 10 bases between. Germline V lookup: CDR1 SGHVS, CDR2 FQNEAQ. In DNA, the CDR3 is TGTGCCAGCAGCCAGGACAGCCCGAACACCGGGGAGCTGTTTTTT. Residues: CASSQDSPNTGELFF.

For this clonotype: Being off target in a library aimed at alpha chains, this beta chain has a size of little meaning. This chain uses TRBV15 with TRBJ2-5; 13 bases are a match to TRBD2. Germline V gene sequence: CDR1 LNHNV, CDR2 YYDKDF (reference sequence). The CDR3 runs to 14 residues. Trimming removed 9 bases from V and 5 bases from J; junction bases left unmatched: 6. This CDR3 reads CATTGTSGAETQYF. CDR3 DNA sequence: TGTGCCACGACCGGGACTAGCGGGGCTGAGACCCAGTACTTC.

With respect to this clonotype: This beta chain is a stray read from a library made for alpha chains; its abundance is not meaningful. The rearrangement uses TRBV27 and TRBJ2-2; a weak D match, TRBD1 (7 bases). Deletions cut 6 bases from V and 2 bases from J, with 10 bases between. Germline loops: CDR1 MNHEY, CDR2 SMNVEV (reference sequence). CDR3 length: 14 amino acids. The CDR3: CASRRDRNTGELFF. CDR3 in DNA: TGTGCCAGCAGGCGGGACAGAAACACCGGGGAGCTGTTTTTT.

This clonotype is large (0.1 to 1%). For a library built for alpha chains, this beta chain is a stray read; little rests on its size. The chain uses TRBV19 and TRBJ2-5; 7 bases agree with TRBD1. V trimming: 10 bases; J trimming: 2 bases; junction bases outside the gene matches: 10. The CDR3 has 14 residues. Germline CDR1 is LNHDA and CDR2 is SQIVND (reference sequence). The DNA of the CDR3 is TGTGCCACCACGAAACCGGGACAGCAAGAGACCCAGTACTTC. This translates into CATTKPGQQETQYF.

This clonotype was observed a few times. This beta chain is off target for a library built for alpha chains, so its abundance means little. The chain carries TRBV12-3 or TRBV12-4 and TRBJ2-1, with TRBD1 identical over 9 bases. There are 13 residues in the CDR3. Losses at the gene ends were 6 bases for V and 7 bases for J; bases not matched to a gene: 4. The chain's CDR3 is CASRRDRANEQFF. For the CDR3, the DNA is TGTGCCAGCAGGCGGGACAGGGCGAATGAGCAGTTCTTC.

This clonotype is termed large. A library prepared for alpha chains yielded this beta chain as an off-target read; its size is of little meaning. The chain couples TRBV28 to TRBJ2-7, with a weak D call TRBD1 (5 bases). V was pared by 7 bases and J by 0 bases, with 13 bases between. This CDR3 has 14 amino acids. Germline V gives CDR1 MDHEN, CDR2 SYDVKM. The CDR3 loop is CASTLRTTSYEQYF. CDR3 in DNA: TGTGCCAGCACGCTCCGGACAACCTCCTACGAGCAGTACTTC.

This clonotype came up a few times. This beta chain appears as a stray read in a library generated for alpha chains; its size is not informative. The V gene is TRBV7-9, the J gene TRBJ2-4; tentative D call: TRBD1 (5 bases). Deletions cut 3 bases from V and 7 bases from J, with 7 bases between. Germline lookup yields CDR1 SEHNR and CDR2 FQNEAQ (reference sequence). This CDR3 comprises 12 residues. In nucleotides, the CDR3 is TGTGCCAGCAGCTTGAACAGGAACATTCAGTACTTC. Protein sequence: CASSLNRNIQYF.

This clonotype is deemed large. A library prepared for alpha chains yielded this beta chain as an off-target read; its size is of little meaning. The rearrangement joins TRBV20-1 to TRBJ2-5, with D uncertain. CDR3 length: 13 amino acids. Trimming shortened V by 4 bases and J by 1 base, and 10 bases separated the two germline ends. Germline CDR1 is DFQATT and CDR2 is SNEGSKA (reference sequence). This chain's CDR3 is CSAKTYLQETQYF. The CDR3 DNA sequence: TGCAGTGCTAAGACCTACCTCCAAGAGACCCAGTACTTC.

To note about this clonotype: A library made for alpha chains picked up this beta chain off target, so its size means little. The V call is TRBV29-1, the J call TRBJ2-3; 9 nucleotides align to TRBD2. This CDR3 has 14 amino acids. Trimming took 4 bases from V and 1 from J; bases not matched to a gene: 3. Germline V CDR1 and CDR2: SQVTM, ANQGSEA. The CDR3 is CSVGLAGRTDTQYF. The CDR3 region has the DNA TGCAGCGTTGGTCTAGCGGGGCGCACAGATACGCAGTATTTT.

Notes on this clonotype: Being off target in a library aimed at alpha chains, this beta chain has a size of little meaning. V is TRBV7-9 and J is TRBJ2-6, with 9 bases fitting TRBD1. V lost 7 bases and J lost 0; bases outside the gene matches: 7. This CDR3 region has 17 residues. CDR1 and CDR2 (germline): SEHNR, FQNEAQ (reference sequence). In nucleotides, the CDR3 is TGTGCCAGCACGGCGGGACAGGGCTTCTCTGGGGCCAACGTCCTGACTTTC. This codes for CASTAGQGFSGANVLTF.

About this clonotype: For a library built for alpha chains, this beta chain is a stray read; little rests on its size. The J gene is TRBJ2-7, the V gene TRBV20-1; perhaps D is TRBD1 or TRBD2 (6 bases each). The germline gives CDR1 DFQATT, CDR2 SNEGSKA (reference sequence). The CDR3 totals 13 residues. V lost 3 bases to trimming and J lost 4 bases, with 13 bases between them. For the CDR3, the DNA is TGCAGTGCTAGTAGGGGGGTAGGTTACGAGCAGTACTTC. Protein product: CSASRGVGYEQYF.

This clonotype is judged large (0.1 to 1%). This beta chain is off target for a library built for alpha chains, so its abundance means little. This rearrangement joins TRBV20-1 to TRBJ1-4; D perhaps matches TRBD1 (5 bases). CDR1 is DFQATT and CDR2 is SNEGSKA in the germline V gene (reference sequence). Trimming shortened V by 3 bases and J by 3 bases, and 8 bases separated the two germline ends. The CDR3 sequence is 13 residues long. CDR3 in amino acids: CSASSGSNEKLFF. CDR3 nucleotides: TGCAGTGCTAGTTCAGGGTCTAATGAAAAACTGTTTTTT.

This clonotype is hyperexpanded (1% or more) by share. A library prepared for alpha chains yielded this beta chain as an off-target read; its size is of little meaning. The CDR3 region has the DNA TGTGCCAGCAGCTTTGGGAGGACTAGCGGGAGTCGGGTGTACGAGCAGTACTTC. Its translation is CASSFGRTSGSRVYEQYF. The chain is built from TRBV7-9 and TRBJ2-7, with 13 bases matching TRBD2. The CDR3 covers 18 residues. V shed 3 bases, J shed 4 bases, and the junction held 12 bases outside the gene matches. Germline CDR1 and CDR2: SEHNR and FQNEAQ (reference sequence). The whole variable domain, filled in from reference TRBV7-9 and TRBJ2-7, reads DTGVSQNPRHKITKRGQNVTFRCDPISEHNRLYWYRQTLGQGPEFLTYFQNEAQLEKSRLLSDRFSAERPKGSFSTLEIQRTEQGDSAMYLCASSFGRTSGSRVYEQYFGPGTRLTVT.

This clonotype has only a few counts. This beta chain slipped into a library made for alpha chains as a stray read, so its size is not meaningful. The rearrangement links TRBV11-2 to TRBJ2-1, with D perhaps TRBD1 (6 bases). CDR1 is SGHAT and CDR2 is FQNNGV in the germline V gene. The V end lost 7 bases, the J end lost 9 bases, and 19 bases lay between the germline ends. The CDR3 is 14 residues long. Here the CDR3 DNA reads TGTGCCAGCAATGAGGGGGTATCCTTGAGTGAGCAGTTCTTC. Protein sequence: CASNEGVSLSEQFF.

As concerns this clonotype: Little can be read into the size of this beta chain, an off-target read in a library designed for alpha chains. The chain links TRBV19 to TRBJ2-3; the D is unclear. The CDR3 runs to 14 residues. Germline V gives CDR1 LNHDA, CDR2 SQIVND (reference sequence). V lost 1 base and J 8 bases, leaving 13 bases between the germline ends. The DNA for the CDR3 is TGTGCCAGTAGTATAGCGACTTCGTTTGTTACGCAGTATTTT. Protein sequence: CASSIATSFVTQYF.

This clonotype was observed a handful of times. Within a library made for alpha chains, this beta chain is off target, and its count is uninformative. V and J are TRBV5-6 and TRBJ2-7; 8 nucleotides match TRBD1. After removal of 6 bases from V and 2 bases from J, the junction contained 10 bases not matched to a gene. CDR3 length: 15 amino acids. Germline loops: CDR1 SGHDT, CDR2 YYEEEE. The CDR3: CASNFVTGEAYEQYF. The CDR3 nucleotides read TGTGCCAGCAATTTCGTGACAGGGGAGGCCTACGAGCAGTACTTC.

Concerning this clonotype: In a library made to pick up alpha chains, this beta chain is a stray read with a size that means little. The gene calls are TRBV9 and TRBJ2-7, with 7 bases that match TRBD1. CDR3 length: 14 amino acids. V gave up 4 bases and J gave up 3 bases; unmatched junction bases: 7. Germline V gene sequence: CDR1 SGDLS, CDR2 YYNGEE. CDR3 coding DNA: TGTGCCAGCAGCCTATTTGGGACAGACTACGAGCAGTACTTC. Its translation: CASSLFGTDYEQYF.

This clonotype was counted only a few times. Since it is a stray read in a library aimed at alpha chains, this beta chain has a size that is not meaningful. This chain links TRBV7-9 with TRBJ2-7, with D unclear. V was pared by 10 bases and J by 6 bases, with 16 bases between. CDR3 length: 12 amino acids. CDR1 and CDR2 (germline): SEHNR, FQNEAQ (reference sequence). CDR3 sequence reads: CATGSNQVEQYF. The CDR3 DNA is TGTGCCACCGGGTCCAACCAGGTCGAGCAGTACTTC.

For this clonotype: This likely comes from a read error, as the CDR3 has no conserved phenylalanine or tryptophan at its end. The library was prepared for alpha chains; this beta chain is a stray read, so its frequency means little. The V gene is TRBV19, the J gene TRBJ2-4; possible D gene TRBD1, 6 bases. The germline V gene encodes CDR1 LNHDA and CDR2 SQIVND (reference sequence). V lost 6 bases and J lost 8, with 23 bases in between. The CDR3 has 16 residues. CDR3: CASSSPPGHQRDIQYS. CDR3 in DNA: TGTGCCAGTAGCTCCCCTCCGGGACACCAGAGAGACATTCAGTACTCC.

In the case of this clonotype: This beta chain lies outside the target of a library built for alpha chains; its clone size means little. The rearrangement uses TRBV5-1 and TRBJ2-3; D call uncertain. V was clipped by 6 bases and J by 5 bases, with 16 bases between them. Germline-derived CDR1 and CDR2 are SGHRS and YFSETQ. The CDR3 consists of 14 residues. The CDR3 sequence is CASILGQAGDTQYF. DNA for the CDR3: TGCGCCAGCATCCTTGGCCAGGCCGGAGATACGCAGTATTTT.

To note about this clonotype: This beta chain represents an off-target read in a library built for alpha chains; its size is of limited meaning. V is TRBV24-1 and J is TRBJ2-1, with 7 nucleotides matching TRBD2. The CDR3 spans 14 residues. V was clipped by 3 bases and J by 2 bases; unmatched bases: 0. The germline V gene has CDR1 KGHDR and CDR2 SFDVKD. The CDR3 DNA reads TGTGCCACCAGTGATGCGGGGGCCTACAATGAGCAGTTCTTC. Translation gives CATSDAGAYNEQFF.

Remarks on this clonotype: This beta chain is a stray read from a library made for alpha chains; its abundance is not meaningful. The J gene is TRBJ2-3, the V gene TRBV27; TRBD1 agrees at 7 bases. The ends lost 3 bases at V and 7 bases at J; junction bases unmatched: 4. CDR1 is MNHEY, CDR2 SMNVEV, per germline (reference sequence). The CDR3 has 13 amino acids. CDR3 in amino acids: CASSFQGGYTQYF. CDR3 nucleotide sequence: TGTGCCAGCAGTTTTCAAGGGGGCTATACGCAGTATTTT.

With respect to this clonotype: This beta chain lies outside the target of a library built for alpha chains; its clone size means little. V gene TRBV30 combines with J gene TRBJ2-5, with a weak D call TRBD2 (6 bases). This CDR3 comprises 13 residues. V lost 0 bases and J 4 bases, leaving 9 bases between the germline ends. Germline lookup yields CDR1 GTSNPN and CDR2 SVGIG (reference sequence). The CDR3, as DNA: TGTGCCTGGAGTGTACTGGGGGGAGAGACCCAGTACTTC. Its protein product is CAWSVLGGETQYF.

The table lists this clonotype with a count of one. A library made for alpha chains picked up this beta chain off target, so its size means little. The gene calls are TRBV6-1 and TRBJ2-5, with D unclear. Germline V gene data show CDR1 as MNHNS and CDR2 as SASEGT. The CDR3 loop spans 12 amino acids. The ends were cut back, 5 bases at V and 4 bases at J, with 8 bases in the middle. CDR3 region: CASSPIRETQYF. CDR3 nucleotides: TGTGCCAGCAGTCCTATCCGAGAGACCCAGTACTTC.

By sample fraction, this clonotype is large (0.1 to 1%). This beta chain represents an off-target read in a library built for alpha chains; its size is of limited meaning. The rearrangement links TRBV28 to TRBJ2-5, with a tentative D call TRBD1 (5 bases). There are 15 residues in the CDR3. CDR1 is MDHEN and CDR2 is SYDVKM in the germline V gene. Between the trimmed V and J ends, which lost 3 bases and 1 base, there was a span of 12 bases. The DNA of the CDR3 is TGTGCCAGCAGTTTTCGACAGAGCCCCCAAGAGACCCAGTACTTC. Translation: CASSFRQSPQETQYF.

Points on this clonotype: A library made for alpha chains picked up this beta chain off target, so its size means little. The chain is built from TRBV7-9 and TRBJ2-5; TRBD2 matches at 11 bases. With 5 bases clipped from V and 3 bases from J, the junction kept 2 bases outside the gene matches. In germline, CDR1 is SEHNR, CDR2 FQNEAQ (reference sequence). This CDR3 region has 14 residues. The CDR3: CASSAGLAEETQYF. The DNA of the CDR3 is TGTGCCAGCAGCGCGGGACTAGCGGAAGAGACCCAGTACTTC.

Note on this clonotype: This beta chain is off target for a library built for alpha chains, so its abundance means little. This chain connects TRBV9 to TRBJ2-7, with D perhaps matching TRBD1 or TRBD2 (6 bases each). The germline V and J ends were trimmed by 4 bases and 7 bases, with 15 bases remaining between them. CDR3 length: 13 amino acids. The germline gives CDR1 SGDLS, CDR2 YYNGEE. As DNA, the CDR3 is TGTGCCAGCAGCTGGGGGGCGGATTATGAGCAGTACTTC. It yields the protein CASSWGADYEQYF.

The table lists this clonotype with a few counts. This beta chain is a stray sequence in a library constructed for alpha chains; its clone size is not meaningful. The chain uses TRBV12-3 or TRBV12-4 and TRBJ2-1; D gene uncertain. V was trimmed by 4 bases and J by 7 bases, leaving 11 bases between them. The CDR3 runs to 13 residues. This chain's CDR3 is CASSSSIRNEQFF. In DNA form, the CDR3 reads TGTGCCAGCAGTTCCAGCATCCGGAATGAGCAGTTCTTC.

This clonotype was picked up a small number of times. This beta chain came through as a stray read in a library set up for alpha chains, and its size says little. This sequence joins TRBV11-2 and TRBJ2-7, with 10 bases matching TRBD2. Germline V gene data show CDR1 as SGHAT and CDR2 as FQNNGV. The CDR3 has 14 residues. J gave up 4 bases and V 5 bases, and 5 bases lay outside the gene matches. The DNA of the CDR3 is TGTGCCAGCAGCCCACTAGCGGGGAATTACGAGCAGTACTTC. Translated, it gives CASSPLAGNYEQYF.

On this clonotype: This beta chain turned up in a library designed for alpha chains; as an off-target read, its abundance says little. The chain has TRBV12-3 or TRBV12-4 and TRBJ2-3, with 7 bases matching TRBD2. The length of the CDR3 is 12 residues. The trim removed 8 bases at V and 5 bases at J, leaving 4 bases unmatched. Here the CDR3 DNA reads TGTGCCAGCTCGGGGGGAGGAGATACGCAGTATTTT. It is translated as CASSGGGDTQYF.